This T cell receptor (beta chain) was observed in a study of T cells in Graves' hyperthyroidism and ophthalmopathy. Study-wide results and limits: In the blood, most expanded thyroid clonotypes above 0.001 appeared as well. Ophthalmopathy could be told apart from stable hyperthyroidism with a 13 V-J model.

Amplification targeted TCR beta CDR3 regions from RNA transcripts. HTBI primers drove first-round RT-PCR of the TCR CDR3. TCRdb processed the multiplex PCR reads anew with MiXCR; each CDR3 protein has one entry. The repertoire holds approximately 640,000 distinct CDR3 sequences, with just under 45% as singletons. This CDR3 contains 17 residues. Per the germline V gene, CDR1 is SGHAT and CDR2 is FQNNGV. About this clonotype: Its antigen remains unidentified. One end of the junction fails to match germline, which may point to a read error.

Clinicians diagnosed patients from clinical symptoms, serum thyroxine and TRAb, thyroid ultrasound and orbital computed tomography. The V call is TRBV11-2, the J call TRBJ2-6; 10 bases line up with TRBD1. The sample was peripheral blood or thyroid tissue (not recorded which). The clonotype comes from an adult man with Graves' disease, either hyperthyroidism or ophthalmopathy (not recorded which). The CDR3 coding sequence is TGTGCCAGCAGTTTGAGTTTGGGACAGGGGTTCATGAACACTGAAGCTTTC. Residues: CASSLSLGQGFMNTEAF.